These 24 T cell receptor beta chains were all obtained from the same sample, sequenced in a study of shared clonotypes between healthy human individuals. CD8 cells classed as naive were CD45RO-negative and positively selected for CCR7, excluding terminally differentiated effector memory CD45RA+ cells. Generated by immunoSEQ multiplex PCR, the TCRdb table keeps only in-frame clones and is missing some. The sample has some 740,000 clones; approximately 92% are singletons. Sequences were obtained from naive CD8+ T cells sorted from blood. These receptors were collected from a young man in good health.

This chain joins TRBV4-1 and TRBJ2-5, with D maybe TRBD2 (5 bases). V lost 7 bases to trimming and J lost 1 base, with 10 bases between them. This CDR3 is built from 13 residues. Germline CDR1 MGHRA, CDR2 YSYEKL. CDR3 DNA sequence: TGCGCCAGCAACCTCGGGATCCAAGAGACCCAGTACTTC. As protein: CASNLGIQETQYF.

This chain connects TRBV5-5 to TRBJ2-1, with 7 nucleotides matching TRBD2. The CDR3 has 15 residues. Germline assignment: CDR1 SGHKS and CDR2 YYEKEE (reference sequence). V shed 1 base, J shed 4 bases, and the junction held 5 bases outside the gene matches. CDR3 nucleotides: TGTGCCAGCAGCTTGTCCCTAGCGGTGTACAATGAGCAGTTCTTC. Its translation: CASSLSLAVYNEQFF.

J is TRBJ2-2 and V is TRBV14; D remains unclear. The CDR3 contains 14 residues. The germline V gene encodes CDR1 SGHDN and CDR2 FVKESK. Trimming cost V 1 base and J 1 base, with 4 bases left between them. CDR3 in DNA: TGTGCCAGCAGCCAAGTGAGGAACACCGGGGAGCTGTTTTTT. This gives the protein CASSQVRNTGELFF.

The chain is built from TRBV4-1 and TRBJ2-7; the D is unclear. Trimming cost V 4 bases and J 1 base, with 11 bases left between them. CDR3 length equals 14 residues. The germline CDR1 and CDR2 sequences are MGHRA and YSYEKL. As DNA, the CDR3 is TGCGCCAGCAGCCCAGAGTATGGGTCCTACGAGCAGTACTTC. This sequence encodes CASSPEYGSYEQYF.

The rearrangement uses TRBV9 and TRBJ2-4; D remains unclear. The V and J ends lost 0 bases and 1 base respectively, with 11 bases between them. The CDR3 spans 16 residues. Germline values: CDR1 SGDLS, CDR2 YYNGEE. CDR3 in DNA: TGTGCCAGCAGCGTAGATTCAGGCCTGGCCAAAAACATTCAGTACTTC. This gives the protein CASSVDSGLAKNIQYF.

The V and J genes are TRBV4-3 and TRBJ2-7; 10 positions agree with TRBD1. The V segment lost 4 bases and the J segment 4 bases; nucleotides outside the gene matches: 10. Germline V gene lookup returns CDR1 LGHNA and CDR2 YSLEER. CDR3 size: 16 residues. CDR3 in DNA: TGCGCCAGCAGCCTCTCGGGACAGGGGATATCATACGAGCAGTACTTC. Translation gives CASSLSGQGISYEQYF.

This CDR3 reads CATSRRPSGRGETQYF. The CDR3 DNA is TGTGCCACCAGTAGGCGGCCTAGCGGGAGAGGAGAGACCCAGTACTTC. The chain couples TRBV19 to TRBJ2-5; 10 bases match TRBD2. The CDR3 consists of 16 residues. The trim removed 10 bases at V and 4 bases at J, leaving 15 bases unmatched. Germline CDR1 reads LNHDA; CDR2 reads SQIVND (reference sequence). Based on the CDR3 plus reference TRBV19 and TRBJ2-5, the full variable domain is DGGITQSPKYLFRKEGQNVTLSCEQNLNHDAMYWYRQDPGQGLRLIYYSQIVNDFQKGDIAEGYSVSREKKESFPLTVTSAQKNPTAFYLCATSRRPSGRGETQYFGPGTRLLVL.

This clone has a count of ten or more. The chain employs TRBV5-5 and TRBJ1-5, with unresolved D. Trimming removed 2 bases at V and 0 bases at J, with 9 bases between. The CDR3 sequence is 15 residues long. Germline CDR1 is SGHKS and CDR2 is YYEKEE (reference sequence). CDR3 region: CASSLSTDSNQPQHF. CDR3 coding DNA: TGTGCCAGCAGCTTATCGACCGATAGCAATCAGCCCCAGCATTTT.

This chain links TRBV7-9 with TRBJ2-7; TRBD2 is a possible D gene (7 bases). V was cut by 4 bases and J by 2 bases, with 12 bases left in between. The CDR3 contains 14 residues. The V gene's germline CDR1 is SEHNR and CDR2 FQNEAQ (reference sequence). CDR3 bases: TGTGCCAGCAGCTCGGACAGCGGGGCCTACGAGCAGTACTTC. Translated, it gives CASSSDSGAYEQYF.

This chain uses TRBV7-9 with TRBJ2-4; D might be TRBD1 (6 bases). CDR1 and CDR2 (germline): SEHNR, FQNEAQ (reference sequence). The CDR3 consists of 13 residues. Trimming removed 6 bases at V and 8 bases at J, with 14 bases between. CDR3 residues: CASSSQQGDIQYF. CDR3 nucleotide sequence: TGTGCCAGCAGTTCCCAACAGGGTGACATTCAGTACTTC.

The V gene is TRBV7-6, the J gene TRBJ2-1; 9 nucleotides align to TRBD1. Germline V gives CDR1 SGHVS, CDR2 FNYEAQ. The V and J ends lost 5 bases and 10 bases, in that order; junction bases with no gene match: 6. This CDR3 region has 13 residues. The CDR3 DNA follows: TGTGCCAGCAGCGGTAGGACAGGGGACGAGCAGTTCTTC. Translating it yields CASSGRTGDEQFF.

CDR3 region: CASSPDPRDREETQYF. The CDR3 nucleotides are TGTGCCAGCAGTCCTGACCCCCGGGACAGGGAGGAGACCCAGTACTTC. The V call is TRBV9, the J call TRBJ2-5, with TRBD1 matching 9 bases. Germline lookup yields CDR1 SGDLS and CDR2 YYNGEE. This CDR3 has 16 amino acids. With V trimmed by 5 bases and J by 5 bases, 13 bases remained unmatched. The full variable domain, its missing parts supplied by reference TRBV9 and TRBJ2-5, is DSGVTQTPKHLITATGQRVTLRCSPRSGDLSVYWYQQSLDQGLQFLIQYYNGEERAKGNILERFSAQQFPDLHSELNLSSLELGDSALYFCASSPDPRDREETQYFGPGTRLLVL.

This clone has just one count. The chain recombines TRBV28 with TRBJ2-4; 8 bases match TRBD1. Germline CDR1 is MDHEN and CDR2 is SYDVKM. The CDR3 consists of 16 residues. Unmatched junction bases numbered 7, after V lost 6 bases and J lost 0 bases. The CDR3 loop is CASRKRQGRAKNIQYF. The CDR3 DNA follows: TGTGCCAGCAGGAAAAGACAGGGGCGAGCCAAAAACATTCAGTACTTC.

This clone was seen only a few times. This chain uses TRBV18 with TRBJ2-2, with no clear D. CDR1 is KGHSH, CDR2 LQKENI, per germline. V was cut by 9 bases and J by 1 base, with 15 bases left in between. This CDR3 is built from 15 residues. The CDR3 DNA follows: TGTGCCAGTCCTCCAGTGTCAGTGAACACCGGGGAGCTGTTTTTT. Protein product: CASPPVSVNTGELFF.

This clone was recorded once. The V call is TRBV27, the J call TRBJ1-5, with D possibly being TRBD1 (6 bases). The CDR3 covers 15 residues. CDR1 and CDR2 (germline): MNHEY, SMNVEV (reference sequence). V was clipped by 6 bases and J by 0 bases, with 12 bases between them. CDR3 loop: CASRLQGRSNQPQHF. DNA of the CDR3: TGTGCCAGCAGACTACAGGGCCGTAGCAATCAGCCCCAGCATTTT.

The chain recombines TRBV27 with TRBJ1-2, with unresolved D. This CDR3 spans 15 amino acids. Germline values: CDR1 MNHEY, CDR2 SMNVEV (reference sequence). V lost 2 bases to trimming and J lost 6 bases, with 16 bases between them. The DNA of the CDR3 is TGTGCCAGCAGTTTAAAGTCCGGCAACATCGATGGCTACACCTTC. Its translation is CASSLKSGNIDGYTF.

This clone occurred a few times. DNA of the CDR3: TGTGCCAGCAGGATGGGTATCGGTGAGCAGTTCTTC. It specifies CASRMGIGEQFF. The chain combines TRBV13 with TRBJ2-1, with unresolved D. CDR1 is PRHDT, CDR2 FYEKMQ, per germline (reference sequence). CDR3 size: 12 residues. V shed 6 bases and J shed 9 bases, with 12 bases lying between them.

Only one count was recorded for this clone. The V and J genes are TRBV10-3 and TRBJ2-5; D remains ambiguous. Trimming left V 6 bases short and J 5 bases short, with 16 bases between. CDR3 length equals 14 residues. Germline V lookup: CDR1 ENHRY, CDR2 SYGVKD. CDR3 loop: CAISQGSLGETQYF. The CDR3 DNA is TGTGCCATCAGCCAAGGGTCCCTGGGGGAGACCCAGTACTTC.

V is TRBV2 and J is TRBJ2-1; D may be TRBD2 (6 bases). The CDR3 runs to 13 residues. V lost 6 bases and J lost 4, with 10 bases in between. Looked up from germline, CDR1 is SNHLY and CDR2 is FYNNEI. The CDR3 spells CASRASVYNEQFF. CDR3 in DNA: TGTGCCAGCAGGGCTAGCGTGTACAATGAGCAGTTCTTC. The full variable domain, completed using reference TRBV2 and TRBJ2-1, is EPEVTQTPSHQVTQMGQEVILRCVPISNHLYFYWYRQILGQKVEFLVSFYNNEISEKSEIFDDQFSVERPDGSNFTLKIRSTKLEDSAMYFCASRASVYNEQFFGPGTRLTVL.

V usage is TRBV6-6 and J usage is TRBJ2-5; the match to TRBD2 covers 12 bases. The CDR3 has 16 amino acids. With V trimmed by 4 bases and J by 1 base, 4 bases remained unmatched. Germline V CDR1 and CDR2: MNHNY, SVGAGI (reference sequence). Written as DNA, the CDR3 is TGTGCCAGCAGTTCCACTAGCGGGAGGACCCAAGAGACCCAGTACTTC. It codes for CASSSTSGRTQETQYF.

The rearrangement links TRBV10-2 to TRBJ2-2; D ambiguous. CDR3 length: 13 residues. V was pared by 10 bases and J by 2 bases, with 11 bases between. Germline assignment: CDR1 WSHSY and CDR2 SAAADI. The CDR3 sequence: CATILTNTGELFF. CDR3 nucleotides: TGCGCCACCATCCTTACAAACACCGGGGAGCTGTTTTTT.

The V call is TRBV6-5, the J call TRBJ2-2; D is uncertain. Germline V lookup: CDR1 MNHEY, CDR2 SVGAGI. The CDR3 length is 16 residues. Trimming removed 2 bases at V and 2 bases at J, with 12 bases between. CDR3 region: CASSYRPFLNTGELFF. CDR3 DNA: TGTGCCAGCAGTTACAGGCCCTTCCTTAACACCGGGGAGCTGTTTTTT.

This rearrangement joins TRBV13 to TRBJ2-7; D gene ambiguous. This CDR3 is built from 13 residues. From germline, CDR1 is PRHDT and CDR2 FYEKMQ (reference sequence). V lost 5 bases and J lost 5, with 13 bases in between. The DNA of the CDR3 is TGTGCCAGCAGCAAAAGAGGCGTCGACGAGCAGTACTTC. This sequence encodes CASSKRGVDEQYF. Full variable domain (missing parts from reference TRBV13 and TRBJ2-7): AAGVIQSPRHLIKEKRETATLKCYPIPRHDTVYWYQQGPGQDPQFLISFYEKMQSDKGSIPDRFSAQQFSDYHSELNMSSLELGDSALYFCASSKRGVDEQYFGPGTRLTVT.

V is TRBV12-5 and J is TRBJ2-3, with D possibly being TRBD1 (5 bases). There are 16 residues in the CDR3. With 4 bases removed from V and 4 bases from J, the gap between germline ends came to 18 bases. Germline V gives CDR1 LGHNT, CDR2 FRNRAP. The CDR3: CASGWDQGISPDTQYF. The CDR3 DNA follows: TGTGCTAGTGGTTGGGATCAGGGAATTAGTCCAGATACGCAGTATTTT.